Reported below is one T cell receptor beta chain. Its specificity is not known. The data stem from a study of monozygotic twins with inflammatory bowel disease. General study results and limits: Patient repertoires may carry noise from differing immunosuppressive treatments. Whether twins were concordant or discordant made no difference to repertoire similarity, possibly from limited power.

The template-switching step introduced UMIs that carried a 6-nucleotide sample barcode. PCR of TCRalpha and TCRbeta cDNA was nested, with two rounds of 16 and 9 cycles. TCRdb re-called the 5' RACE reads and catalogs CDR3 proteins one per entry, DNA excluded. With about 330,000 distinct CDR3 sequences in the sample, the ten largest clones hold under 2.5%. Sequencing was performed on blood. The receptor comes from a human donor with ulcerative colitis or Crohn's disease, or a healthy co-twin of an affected twin (not recorded which).

The CDR3 is CSARGLAGVYEQYF. The chain links TRBV20-1 to TRBJ2-7; lacking DNA, the TRBD2 call made by TCRdb goes unchecked. The germline CDR1 and CDR2 sequences are DFQATT and SNEGSKA (reference sequence). The CDR3 sequence is 14 residues long.